Following are 16 T cell receptor beta chains from one sample sequenced in a study of blood T cell repertoires in COVID-19. The assay was immunoSEQ multiplex PCR, and TCRdb's table has in-frame clones only and misses some. The sample yields about 170,000 clones, 92% seen once. Source material: peripheral blood. These receptors were taken from a man aged 25-45 years with COVID-19, enrolled during active disease.

This clone was seen once. The rearrangement links TRBV7-3 to TRBJ2-1; 8 bases are a match to TRBD2. Germline loops: CDR1 SGHTA, CDR2 FQGTGA. With 0 bases clipped from V and 7 bases from J, the junction kept 5 bases outside the gene matches. The CDR3 covers 15 residues. CDR3 protein: CASSLTSGSGNEQFF. For the CDR3, the DNA is TGTGCCAGCAGCTTAACGAGCGGGAGTGGAAATGAGCAGTTCTTC.

This chain links TRBV4-2 with TRBJ2-1; D might be TRBD2 (6 bases). Germline lookup yields CDR1 LGHNA and CDR2 YNFKEQ. V lost 0 bases, J lost 2 bases, and 11 bases lay in between. The CDR3 totals 16 residues. CDR3 in DNA: TGTGCCAGCAGCCAAGATTTTAGCGGCGCCTACAATGAGCAGTTCTTC. It yields the protein CASSQDFSGAYNEQFF.

The chain joins TRBV7-9 to TRBJ1-1, with D possibly matching TRBD1 (6 bases). Germline V gene sequence: CDR1 SEHNR, CDR2 FQNEAQ (reference sequence). This CDR3 contains 18 residues. V lost 4 bases and J 0 bases, leaving 21 bases between the germline ends. CDR3 DNA: TGTGCCAGCAGCTCTTCCTCGGGACAATTTCTCATGAACACTGAAGCTTTCTTT. It is translated as CASSSSSGQFLMNTEAFF.

The J gene is TRBJ2-5, the V gene TRBV7-3; D is perhaps TRBD1 (5 bases). V lost 4 bases and J lost 3, with 15 bases in between. In germline, CDR1 is SGHTA, CDR2 FQGTGA. The CDR3 covers 15 residues. CDR3 in DNA: TGTGCCAGCAGCTCAAGGGGATCTGGGAAAGAGACCCAGTACTTC. This encodes CASSSRGSGKETQYF.

This chain connects TRBV27 to TRBJ2-1; 9 bases fit TRBD2. The V gene's germline CDR1 is MNHEY and CDR2 SMNVEV (reference sequence). V lost 0 bases and J lost 14; bases outside the gene matches: 5. The CDR3 length is 13 residues. The CDR3 is CASSLSLAGAEFF. CDR3 sequence (DNA): TGTGCCAGCAGTTTATCGTTAGCGGGGGCCGAGTTCTTC.

The genes are TRBV7-9 and TRBJ2-3; D perhaps matches TRBD2 (6 bases). The V gene's germline CDR1 is SEHNR and CDR2 FQNEAQ (reference sequence). CDR3 length equals 15 residues. Trimming cost V 5 bases and J 2 bases, with 14 bases left between them. The CDR3 reads CASSLGGRYTDTQYF. CDR3 nucleotide sequence: TGTGCCAGCAGCCTGGGTGGGAGGTACACAGATACGCAGTATTTT.

The chain carries TRBV15 and TRBJ1-2; 8 nucleotides line up with TRBD1. There are 13 residues in the CDR3. CDR1 and CDR2 from the germline V gene are LNHNV and YYDKDF (reference sequence). The ends lost 5 bases at V and 4 bases at J; junction bases unmatched: 3. Here the CDR3 DNA reads TGTGCCACCAGCCCCGGGACAGGCTATGGCTACACCTTC. Translation: CATSPGTGYGYTF.

V usage is TRBV7-2 and J usage is TRBJ2-7, with 11 bases lining up with TRBD1. The CDR3 loop spans 14 amino acids. V was clipped by 4 bases and J by 3 bases; unmatched bases: 2. CDR1 and CDR2 from the germline V gene are SGHTA and FQGNSA. CDR3 region: CASSSGTGGYEQYF. CDR3 DNA sequence: TGTGCCAGCAGCTCCGGGACAGGGGGCTACGAGCAGTACTTC.

The CDR3 loop is CASSGGTANNQPQHF. CDR3 nucleotide sequence: TGTGCCAGCAGCGGAGGGACAGCCAACAATCAGCCCCAGCATTTT. The V gene is TRBV6-2 or TRBV6-3, the J gene TRBJ1-5; 7 bases map to TRBD1. V gave up 6 bases and J gave up 3 bases; unmatched junction bases: 8. Per the germline V gene, CDR1 is MNHEY and CDR2 is SVGEGT. The CDR3 totals 15 residues.

Here the CDR3 reads CASSQDRQVGNQPQHF. The CDR3 nucleotides read TGTGCCAGCAGCCAAGATCGACAGGTGGGCAATCAGCCCCAGCATTTT. The chain has TRBV4-2 and TRBJ1-5; possibly TRBD1 for D (6 bases). This CDR3 contains 16 residues. Trimming took 0 bases from V and 2 from J, leaving 11 bases between them. Germline CDR1 LGHNA, CDR2 YNFKEQ.

The chain recombines TRBV19 with TRBJ2-7; 13 nucleotides agree with TRBD2. Germline CDR1 and CDR2: LNHDA and SQIVND (reference sequence). V shed 6 bases, J shed 2 bases, and the junction held 7 bases outside the gene matches. There are 16 residues in the CDR3. In nucleotides, the CDR3 is TGTGCCAGTAGCGGCCAGGGGACTAGCGGGACCTACGAGCAGTACTTC. This gives the protein CASSGQGTSGTYEQYF.

The chain employs TRBV7-2 and TRBJ2-7; D perhaps matches TRBD2 (7 bases). The germline gives CDR1 SGHTA, CDR2 FQGNSA. This CDR3 spans 16 amino acids. Trimming took off 2 bases at V and 2 bases at J, with 16 bases between the two ends. In DNA, the CDR3 is TGTGCCAGCAGCTTACGGCGGGGGCTACCGACCTACGAGCAGTACTTC. As protein: CASSLRRGLPTYEQYF.

The rearrangement links TRBV6-2 or TRBV6-3 to TRBJ1-2; 8 bases agree with TRBD1. The CDR3 has 13 residues. V shed 7 bases, J shed 4 bases, and the junction held 5 bases outside the gene matches. Germline V lookup: CDR1 MNHEY, CDR2 SVGEGT. CDR3 in amino acids: CASTPTGGYGYTF. CDR3 DNA sequence: TGTGCCAGCACCCCCACAGGGGGCTATGGCTACACCTTC.

The gene calls are TRBV11-3 and TRBJ2-7; D is unresolved. CDR1 is SGHNT, CDR2 YENEEA, per germline. CDR3 length: 14 amino acids. V was shortened by 3 bases and J by 1 base, with 10 bases between the two germline ends. Here the CDR3 reads CASSFSSRSYEQYF. The CDR3, as DNA: TGTGCCAGCAGCTTCTCCTCCAGGTCCTACGAGCAGTACTTC.

This chain connects TRBV28 to TRBJ2-7; tentatively, D is TRBD2 (6 bases). The CDR3 is made up of 14 amino acids. V was clipped by 2 bases and J by 3 bases, with 11 bases between them. CDR1 is MDHEN and CDR2 is SYDVKM in the germline V gene. CDR3 DNA: TGTGCCAGCAGTTTACCCGGGACTCGCTACGAGCAGTACTTC. Encoded protein: CASSLPGTRYEQYF. The full variable domain, in which reference TRBV28 and TRBJ2-7 provide the parts outside the CDR3, is DVKVTQSSRYLVKRTGEKVFLECVQDMDHENMFWYRQDPGLGLRLIYFSYDVKMKEKGDIPEGYSVSREKKERFSLILESASTNQTSMYLCASSLPGTRYEQYFGPGTRLTVT.

This chain joins TRBV18 and TRBJ1-3, with D hard to call. V lost 0 bases, J lost 5 bases, and 11 bases lay in between. The CDR3 runs to 15 residues. Germline V lookup: CDR1 KGHSH, CDR2 LQKENI. The CDR3 DNA follows: TGTGCCAGCTCACCACCTTCCACTAATAGAAACACCATATATTTT. Translation: CASSPPSTNRNTIYF. The variable domain in full, completed from reference TRBV18 and TRBJ1-3, reads NAGVMQNPRHLVRRRGQEARLRCSPMKGHSHVYWYRQLPEEGLKFMVYLQKENIIDESGMPKERFSAEFPKEGPSILRIQQVVRGDSAAYFCASSPPSTNRNTIYFGEGSWLTVV.